This record covers a single TCR beta chain. The target antigen is unknown. The data are from a study of cytomegalovirus exposure and HLA in healthy donors. Background on the study: The use of the same platform for the roughly 110 validation repertoires and the roughly 680 first-cohort repertoires was reported by a later analysis.

Using immunoSEQ multiplex PCR, the repertoire was profiled, and TCRdb retains in-frame clones only, with some absent. The sample lists tens of thousands of clones, approximately 80% seen once, with 3% in the top ten. Points from the study as a whole: In vitro experiments confirmed that a few CMV-associated chains were specific for CMV antigens.

The clonotype was recovered from a man aged 30-40 years in good health and CMV-seronegative. Sequences were obtained from PBMCs.

The CDR3 nucleotides read TGTGCCAGCGTCGCCTCCGGGTCGACGGATGAAAAACTGTTTTTT. It codes for CASVASGSTDEKLFF. V usage is TRBV28 and J usage is TRBJ1-4; D gene ambiguous. The V gene's germline CDR1 is MDHEN and CDR2 SYDVKM. V lost 8 bases and J lost 6, with 19 bases in between. The CDR3 spans 15 residues. The full variable domain, completed using reference TRBV28 and TRBJ1-4, is DVKVTQSSRYLVKRTGEKVFLECVQDMDHENMFWYRQDPGLGLRLIYFSYDVKMKEKGDIPEGYSVSREKKERFSLILESASTNQTSMYLCASVASGSTDEKLFFGSGTQLSVL.